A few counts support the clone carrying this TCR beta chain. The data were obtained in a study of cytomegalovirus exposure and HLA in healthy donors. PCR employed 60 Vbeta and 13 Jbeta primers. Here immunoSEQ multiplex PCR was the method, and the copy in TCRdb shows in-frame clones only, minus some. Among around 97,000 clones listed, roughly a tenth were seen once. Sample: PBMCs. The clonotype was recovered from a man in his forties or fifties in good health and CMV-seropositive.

The CDR3 DNA reads TGTGCCAGCTCATATTCAACAGGGGATAATGAGCAGTTCTTC. Translating it yields CASSYSTGDNEQFF. The chain couples TRBV18 to TRBJ2-1; 7 bases fit TRBD1. Germline V lookup: CDR1 KGHSH, CDR2 LQKENI. After removal of 5 bases from V and 7 bases from J, the junction contained 8 bases not matched to a gene. The CDR3 sequence is 14 residues long.